These T cell receptor beta chains were read from a single sample in a study of T-cell reconstitution after alpha-beta-depleted transplantation in children. TCRdb independently ran MiXCR on the PCR reads; one entry per CDR3 protein. The table includes a few hundred thousand distinct CDR3 sequences, about a tenth detected once. The sample was PBMCs from the stem cell graft donor, taken from the stem cell graft. The receptors originated from a human donor who donated a stem cell graft to a child with acute lymphoblastic leukemia. Both conserved end residues are part of each CDR3. The D gene is left open where the match is weak. Size values are once, few and many counts, or a class for expanded clones, and some rows have none.

TRBV15	.	few	TRBJ2-5	TGTGCCACCGGAAGGTTACGGTGGAGTGAGACCCAGTACTTC	CATGRLRWSETQYF
TRBV28	.	few	TRBJ2-7	TGTGCCAGCAGTTCGACAGGAGTCAACTACGAGCAGTACTTC	CASSSTGVNYEQYF
TRBV28	TRBD2	many	TRBJ2-5	TGTGCCAGCAGTTTGGCGGGAGAGGGGGAGACCCAGTACTTC	CASSLAGEGETQYF
TRBV5-1	TRBD2	few	TRBJ2-1	TGCGCCAGCAGCTTGGGTAGCGGGAGGGTCGGCTATGAGCAGTTCTTC	CASSLGSGRVGYEQFF
TRBV7-2	TRBD2	few	TRBJ2-1	TGTGCCAGCAGTTTTCAGATAGCGGGGGCATACAATGAGCAGTTCTTC	CASSFQIAGAYNEQFF
TRBV7-3	TRBD1	.	TRBJ2-1	TGTGCCAGCAGCTTCGGGACAGGGGAGGCCAATGAGCAGTTCTTC	CASSFGTGEANEQFF
TRBV15	TRBD2	.	TRBJ2-2	TGTGCCACCAGCAGAAAAGGACTAGCGGGATCCGGGGAGCTGTTTTTT	CATSRKGLAGSGELFF
TRBV5-1	.	.	TRBJ1-2	TGCGCCAGCAGCCCCACCACCGGGGGCGCCTATGGCTACACCTTC	CASSPTTGGAYGYTF
TRBV20-1	.	.	TRBJ2-7	TGCAGTGCTAGAGATGGGGGGAAAGGGGTTAGGGAGCAGTACTTC	CSARDGGKGVREQYF
TRBV4-3	.	many	TRBJ2-7	TGCGCCAGCAGCCAAGATGCTGGAGATGAGTACGAGCAGTACTTC	CASSQDAGDEYEQYF
TRBV15	.	.	TRBJ2-5	TGTGCCACCAGCAGAGATAAGGTGGAGACCCAGTACTTC	CATSRDKVETQYF
TRBV5-6	.	few	TRBJ2-1	TGTGCCAGCAGCTTGGACCCCCTGGACAATGAGCAGTTCTTC	CASSLDPLDNEQFF
TRBV5-1	.	.	TRBJ2-3	TGCGCCAGCAGCTCGGACAGCGTCACAGATACGCAGTATTTT	CASSSDSVTDTQYF
TRBV7-2	.	few	TRBJ2-3	TGTGCCAGCAGCTGGGGGGCCCAGCGCACAGATACGCAGTATTTT	CASSWGAQRTDTQYF
TRBV5-1	TRBD1	.	TRBJ1-3	TGCGCCAGCAGCCGGGACAGGGTCGGCGGAAACACCATATATTTT	CASSRDRVGGNTIYF
TRBV20-1	.	few	TRBJ2-1	TGCAGTGCTAGTTCGGCAGAAAGCTCCTACAATGAGCAGTTCTTC	CSASSAESSYNEQFF
TRBV6-1	TRBD1	.	TRBJ1-1	TGTGCCAGCAGTGGCGGACAGGGGGCAGTGAACACTGAAGCTTTCTTT	CASSGGQGAVNTEAFF
TRBV29-1	TRBD1	.	TRBJ2-1	TGCAGCGTGGAGGGACAGGGAATCGACTATGAGCAGTTCTTC	CSVEGQGIDYEQFF
TRBV20-1	.	.	TRBJ1-1	TGCAGTGCTTTTTTGGAGACTGAAGCTTTCTTT	CSAFLETEAFF
TRBV6-5	TRBD1	few	TRBJ1-2	TGTGCCAGCAGTTCGGGACAGGGGCGGGGCTATGGCTACACCTTC	CASSSGQGRGYGYTF
TRBV7-2	TRBD2	few	TRBJ2-7	TGTGCCAGCAGCTTGGGACTAGCGGTTTACGAGCAGTACTTC	CASSLGLAVYEQYF
TRBV20-1	TRBD1	many	TRBJ2-3	TGCAGTGCTCCTACAGGGGTGGGCACAGATACGCAGTATTTT	CSAPTGVGTDTQYF
TRBV6-5	.	.	TRBJ2-3	TGTGCCAGCAGTTACCGAGGGGGCACAGATACGCAGTATTTT	CASSYRGGTDTQYF
TRBV28	TRBD1	.	TRBJ1-2	TGTGCCAGCAACGGGGACAGGTCCCCGTTAAGCTATGGCTACACCTTC	CASNGDRSPLSYGYTF
TRBV2	.	.	TRBJ2-5	TGTGCCAGCACATGGGCCCTCCAAGAGACCCAGTACTTC	CASTWALQETQYF
TRBV4-1	.	.	TRBJ2-7	TGCGCCAGCAGCCAAGTAGGGCAGGGAAGGCACGAGCAGTACTTC	CASSQVGQGRHEQYF
TRBV3-1	TRBD2	few	TRBJ2-1	TGTGCCAGCAGCCCCCCCCCTCGGCTAGCGGGATCGCCATGGGGTAGTGAGCAGTTCTTC	CASSPPPRLAGSPWGSEQFF
TRBV7-8	.	many	TRBJ2-2	TGTGCCAGCAGACCGATCGGGTCCGCGAACACCGGGGAGCTGTTTTTT	CASRPIGSANTGELFF
TRBV12-3/TRBV12-4	TRBD1	.	TRBJ2-3	TGTGCCAGCAAGACGGGGACAGGCGCGGGGAGGCAGTATTTT	CASKTGTGAGRQYF
TRBV9	TRBD2	few	TRBJ2-7	TGTGCCAGCAGCGTTGGTAGCGGGAGTCGGTACGAGCAGTACTTC	CASSVGSGSRYEQYF